This T cell receptor beta chain derives from a study of regulatory T cells in long-lasting Graves disease (dated by TCRdb to the early 2020s). Describing the broader study: In the newly diagnosed Graves' disease group, patients had been taking antithyroid drugs for less than 3 months. A total of roughly 35 samples underwent TCR sequencing, from some 13 patients with persistent Graves' disease and 20 patients with newly diagnosed Graves' disease. The study took place in China and was registered as a clinical trial. Peripheral blood TCR sequencing and RNA sequencing compared persistent Graves' disease patients with newly diagnosed Graves' disease patients. General conclusions and limits of the study: Only the TCR beta chain was sequenced and analyzed. The authors noted that the small sample size was a limitation that may lower accuracy. Only peripheral blood was studied, because thyroid tissue, the primary lesion, was inaccessible. Compared with newly diagnosed patients, persistent Graves' disease patients had lower TCR Shannon entropy and fewer highly expanded clones, which suggests clonal expansion. Preferential use of TRBV28, TRBJ1-2 and TRBJ2-5 was observed in persistent disease, whereas TRBV20-1 and TRBJ2-1 were favored in newly diagnosed disease. More public clonotypes were shared among persistent patients (roughly 2,700) than among newly diagnosed patients (just under 1,000).

This clonotype has just one count. Its cognate antigen has yet to be identified. No much larger clone is present one base from it, and per-base qualities are unavailable. One read alone is weak evidence. The time point label on this specimen signifies: newly diagnosed GD, antithyroid drugs for less than 3 months. For both TCR sequencing and RNA sequencing, RNA was extracted from PBMCs in TRIzol. Graves' disease was diagnosed according to American Thyroid Association guidelines. Patients were recruited from an endocrinology department in Xi'an, China. From each patient, about 9 milliliters of peripheral blood was collected into an EDTA anticoagulant tube. Ficoll Paque Plus density gradient separation was used to isolate PBMCs, and no further T cell sorting was performed. RNA quality was checked with an Agilent 2100 Bioanalyzer and agarose gel, and concentration with a NanoDrop 2000. The method behind the library was multiplex PCR. The run used an Illumina HiSeq 4000. TCR beta libraries were built with iRepertoire HTBI primers and Arm-PCR amplification of CDR3 regions. PCR products were gel purified before sequencing. On the authors' methods: Gene usage analysis of CDR3 amino acid clonotypes relied on the 62 TRBV and 13 to 15 TRBJ segments identified across samples. Filtered high-quality paired reads were merged into contigs using COPE and FqMerger. BLAST was used to align contigs to IMGT TRBV, TRBD and TRBJ reference genes, with CDR3 defined following IMGT. Any clonotype with a frequency above 0.1% was classified as a highly expanded clone. Repertoire diversity was measured by Shannon entropy, and V-J evenness by the Gini coefficient. A clonotype was considered public if more than one individual shared it. TCRdb handled the public reads itself, with Q25 trimming in fastp and clone calling in MiXCR, and kept productive beta chains. Records with the same CDR3 protein are collapsed into one entry carrying the most frequent genes and DNA. The V and J calls reflect TCRdb's pipeline rather than the authors' work. Here the sample has approximately 310,000 distinct CDR3 sequences; 15% to 20% occur a single time. Around 37% of the sample is held by the ten biggest clonotypes.

Counted from cysteine to phenylalanine, this CDR3 has 14 amino acids. Of all the DNA, just the CDR3 is kept, 42 bases in frame from base 1. The junction shows trimming of 3 bases on V and 2 bases on J, plus 11 bases between the germline ends. Per the germline V gene (reference sequence), LNHDA is the CDR1 and SQIVND is the CDR2. The clonotype originates from a female donor with Graves disease. Here the sequenced sample was peripheral blood mononuclear cells (PBMCs), taken at new diagnosis, from a patient treated with antithyroid drugs. This chain is built from TRBV19 and TRBJ2-7; the D gene cannot be named for sure. The nucleotides read TGTGCCAGTAGTATGGTTGGCAGGCCCTACGAGCAGTACTTC. This codes for CASSMVGRPYEQYF.